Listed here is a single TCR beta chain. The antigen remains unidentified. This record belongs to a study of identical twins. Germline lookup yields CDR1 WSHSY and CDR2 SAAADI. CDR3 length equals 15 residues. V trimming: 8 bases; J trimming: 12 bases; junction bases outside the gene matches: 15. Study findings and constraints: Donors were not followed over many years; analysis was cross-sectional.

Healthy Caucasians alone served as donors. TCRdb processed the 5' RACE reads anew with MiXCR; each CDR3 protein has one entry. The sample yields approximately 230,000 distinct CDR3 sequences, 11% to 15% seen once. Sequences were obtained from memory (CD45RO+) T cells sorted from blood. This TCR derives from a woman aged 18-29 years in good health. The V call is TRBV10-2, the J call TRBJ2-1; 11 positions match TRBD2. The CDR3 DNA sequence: TGCGCCAGCCGCGGTGGGACTAGCGGAGGCGGGTGGCAGTTCTTC. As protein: CASRGGTSGGGWQFF.